The clone carrying this T cell receptor (beta chain) was counted a few times. Unique molecular identifiers featured in how the TCRbeta library was prepared. TCRdb ran MiXCR on the PCR reads and lists one entry per CDR3 protein. The table has some 80,000 distinct CDR3 sequences, around 18% seen once. The sample belongs to a study of T-cell reconstitution after alpha-beta-depleted transplantation in children. CDR3 length: 13 amino acids. Germline assignment: CDR1 SEHNR and CDR2 FQNEAQ (reference sequence). Trimming shortened V by 4 bases and J by 3 bases, and 8 bases separated the two germline ends. The starting material was PBMCs, mostly from graft donor cells, obtained 360 days after TCRalphabeta/CD19-depleted stem cell transplant. The sequence derives from a male patient aged 2-15 years who had a stem cell transplant for acute lymphoblastic leukemia, so the T cells may come from the graft donor. This rearrangement joins TRBV7-9 to TRBJ2-3; D is possibly TRBD1 or TRBD2 (5 bases each). In DNA, the CDR3 is TGTGCCAGCAGCTATGGGGGAACAGATACGCAGTATTTT. Translated, it gives CASSYGGTDTQYF.